The 20 T cell receptor beta chains in this list originate from one sample, sequenced in a study of tumor-infiltrating lymphocytes in primary liver carcinoma. Total RNA amounting to roughly 480 ng was the source from which TCR beta cDNA was made with a constant-region primer. ARM-PCR was slightly modified, and three nested multiplex PCR rounds with it gave rise to the TCR beta libraries. Two initial PCR rounds of around 10 cycles each paired TRBV1-TRBV30 forward primers with a C-beta reverse primer. TCRdb reprocessed the multiplex PCR reads with MiXCR, giving one entry per CDR3 protein. The sample includes tens of thousands of distinct CDR3 sequences, approximately 80% of them seen just once. Unsorted bulk tissue (roughly 19-30 mg) underwent RNA and DNA co-extraction. Sequenced sample: liver tumor tissue from sampling region 2. Subset specified: tumor region T2, inferior pole. The source of these receptors is a woman aged 30 to 39 with primary liver carcinoma and hepatitis B virus infection.

In the case of this clonotype: Without the conserved terminal phenylalanine or tryptophan, this CDR3 likely stems from a read error. The rearrangement joins TRBV6-6 to TRBJ2-7; D call uncertain. CDR3 length: 13 residues. Trimming shortened V by 6 bases and J by 2 bases, and 11 bases separated the two germline ends. CDR1 is MNHNY and CDR2 is SVGAGI in the germline V gene (reference sequence). The CDR3 loop reads CASRPGDTYEQYI. Here the CDR3 DNA reads TGTGCCAGCAGGCCCGGAGACACCTACGAGCAGTACATC.

Regarding this clonotype: One junction end disagrees with the germline gene, perhaps due to a read error. This chain connects TRBV5-4 to TRBJ2-1, with 9 bases matching TRBD2. The CDR3 runs to 16 residues. Germline CDR1 and CDR2: SGHNT and YYREEE (reference sequence). The CDR3 protein is CVSSFPSGRSRDEEFF. The CDR3 DNA reads as TGTGTCAGCAGCTTCCCCAGCGGGAGGAGTCGGGATGAGGAGTTCTTC.

About this clonotype: Germline is not matched at one junction end, which may reflect a read error. This rearrangement joins TRBV11-2 to TRBJ1-1; 8 positions agree with TRBD1. The V gene's germline CDR1 is SGHAT and CDR2 FQNNGV. The CDR3 spans 20 residues. The CDR3 DNA reads TGTGCCAGCAGCGCTCTGGACAGGGAGTGCAGGAGGTGGAGTAACACTGAAGCGTTCTTT. Protein sequence: CASSALDRECRRWSNTEAFF.

As for this clonotype: An end of the junction does not agree with germline; a read error may underlie this. The J gene is TRBJ2-2, the V gene TRBV5-5, with D maybe TRBD2 (5 bases). Germline V gene lookup returns CDR1 SGHKS and CDR2 YYEKEE (reference sequence). The CDR3 has 13 amino acids. The CDR3: CASGQHTTGKLLF. The CDR3 DNA reads as TGTGCCAGCGGCCAACACACCACCGGGAAGCTGTTATTT.

With regard to this clonotype: A much bigger clone sits one base away, suggesting this may be a read error. Given the absence of the conserved phenylalanine or tryptophan at the CDR3 end, a read error is likely. This rearrangement joins TRBV20-1 to TRBJ1-5; tentatively, D is TRBD1 (6 bases). The CDR3 has 13 residues. In germline, CDR1 is DFQATT, CDR2 SNEGSKA (reference sequence). CDR3 sequence: CGARGTGNQPQHL. CDR3 nucleotides: TGCGGTGCTAGGGGGACCGGCAATCAGCCCCAGCATCTT.

The rearrangement joins TRBV7-9 to TRBJ1-2; TRBD1 agrees at 8 bases. The J segment lost 11 bases and the V segment lost 5 bases, leaving 16 bases of the junction unmatched. The CDR3 loop spans 15 amino acids. Germline lookup yields CDR1 SEHNR and CDR2 FQNEAQ (reference sequence). The CDR3 DNA is TGTGCCAGCAGCCGCGGCCTGGACAGGGCTGGAGGATACACCTTC. This translates into CASSRGLDRAGGYTF.

J is TRBJ2-1 and V is TRBV11-2; 7 positions agree with TRBD2. CDR3 length equals 16 residues. CDR1 and CDR2 (germline): SGHAT, FQNNGV. CDR3 region: CASCLDIGLVMGEQFF. In DNA, the CDR3 is TGTGCTAGCTGCTTGGATATCGGACTAGTCATGGGTGAGCAGTTCTTC. Full variable domain (missing parts from reference TRBV11-2 and TRBJ2-1): EAGVAQSPRYKIIEKRQSVAFWCNPISGHATLYWYQQILGQGPKLLIQFQNNGVVDDSQLPKDRFSAERLKGVDSTLKIQPAKLEDSAVYLCASCLDIGLVMGEQFFGPGTRLTVL.

As for this clonotype: The CDR3 end shows no conserved phenylalanine or tryptophan, and so a read error is likely. The J gene is TRBJ1-2, the V gene TRBV29-1; D not certain. The CDR3 runs to 13 residues. V gave up 3 bases and J gave up 4 bases, with 12 bases separating them. CDR1 and CDR2 from the germline V gene are SQVTM and ANQGSEA. As DNA, the CDR3 is TGCAGCGTTGATAAGGACGCGTCCTATGGCTACACCTTA. It encodes CSVDKDASYGYTL.

A note on this clonotype: Compared with germline, one end of the junction differs, possibly owing to a read error. CDR3 nucleotides: TGTGCCAGCAGTTTTCTCCTTCCTAGCACAGGTACGCAGTATTTT. Amino acids: CASSFLLPSTGTQYF. The chain is built from TRBV12-3 or TRBV12-4 and TRBJ2-3; the D call may be TRBD1 or TRBD2 (5 bases each). The length of the CDR3 is 15 residues.

This chain links TRBV28 with TRBJ2-2; no definite D call. This CDR3 is built from 11 residues. Germline CDR1 reads MDHEN; CDR2 reads SYDVKM. The V end lost 3 bases, the J end lost 7 bases, and 3 bases lay between the germline ends. The CDR3 region has the DNA TGTGCCAGCAGTTTGAGCGGGGAGCTGTTTTTT. Encoded protein: CASSLSGELFF.

With respect to this clonotype: This CDR3 is missing its conserved last phenylalanine or tryptophan, likely due to a read error. V and J are TRBV6-6 and TRBJ1-6; D uncertain. CDR3 size: 14 residues. Germline V CDR1 and CDR2: MNHNY, SVGAGI (reference sequence). The DNA of the CDR3 is TGTGCCAGCAGTTACACAGTGGTGGATTCGCCCCTCCACTCT. Its protein product is CASSYTVVDSPLHS.

This clonotype has a single count. The conserved phenylalanine or tryptophan normally closing the CDR3 is absent here, so this likely arose from a read error. The chain couples TRBV24-1 to TRBJ2-7; D uncertain. The CDR3 has 14 residues. Germline lookup yields CDR1 KGHDR and CDR2 SFDVKD. V lost 5 bases, J lost 3 bases, and 13 bases lay in between. Here the CDR3 reads CATSGGDGNYEQYS. In DNA form, the CDR3 reads TGTGCCACCAGTGGTGGTGATGGGAACTACGAGCAGTACTCC.

On this clonotype: One end of the junction does not line up with germline, which may come from a read error. The chain couples TRBV12-3 or TRBV12-4 to TRBJ2-5, with D possibly being TRBD2 (6 bases). The CDR3 has 15 amino acids. The CDR3 DNA is TGTGCCAGCAGCATCTACCTCGGGAGCAAAGAGACCCAATACTTC. The encoded protein is CASSIYLGSKETQYF.

As regards this clonotype: The junction and the germline gene differ at one end; a read error may be behind it. The rearrangement uses TRBV5-1 and TRBJ2-7; tentatively, D is TRBD2 (5 bases). CDR3 size: 15 residues. The germline V gene has CDR1 SGHRS and CDR2 YFSETQ. The CDR3 region has the DNA TGCGTCAGCAGCCTGAGGGCGGACTTCGTTTACGGGCAGTACTTC. Amino acids: CVSSLRADFVYGQYF.

The chain joins TRBV9 to TRBJ1-4; D unclear. Trimming removed 8 bases at V and 8 bases at J, with 19 bases between. This CDR3 has 14 amino acids. CDR1 SGDLS and CDR2 YYNGEE come from the germline V gene. CDR3 sequence reads: CASREPRMDEKLFF. CDR3 nucleotides: TGTGCCAGTAGGGAGCCCCGAATGGACGAAAAACTGTTTTTT.

This clonotype was recorded once. This could be a read error, since a much larger clone is one nucleotide away. This rearrangement joins TRBV19 to TRBJ1-1, with 7 bases fitting TRBD1. Trimming took 5 bases from V and 9 from J; bases not matched to a gene: 18. This CDR3 contains 16 residues. The germline V gene encodes CDR1 LNHDA and CDR2 SQIVND (reference sequence). The CDR3 spells CASSAESTQGHKQAFF. The CDR3 DNA is TGTGCCAGTAGTGCCGAGTCTACACAGGGGCACAAGCAAGCTTTCTTT.

The V gene is TRBV25-1, the J gene TRBJ1-1; D may be TRBD1 (5 bases). CDR3 length: 14 residues. Germline V lookup: CDR1 MGHDK, CDR2 SYGVNS. Trimming removed 0 bases from V and 14 bases from J, with 19 bases in between. The CDR3 DNA sequence: TGTGCCAGCAGTGAATATATTATGGGGCGGCGAGCCTTCTTT. It translates to CASSEYIMGRRAFF.

Concerning this clonotype: The missing conserved phenylalanine or tryptophan at the end of this CDR3 makes a read error likely. The DNA of the CDR3 is TGTGCCAGCAGTTGGGAACTAGCGGACGACCAAGAGACCCAGTACGTC. Its protein is CASSWELADDQETQYV. J is TRBJ2-5 and V is TRBV28, with 8 bases lining up with TRBD2. Per germline, CDR1 MDHEN and CDR2 SYDVKM. Unmatched junction bases numbered 7, after V lost 4 bases and J lost 0 bases. This CDR3 comprises 16 residues.

On this clonotype: This may arise from a read error, as a much more abundant clone is one base away. This sequence joins TRBV6-6 and TRBJ2-7, with D possibly being TRBD1 (6 bases). Germline CDR1 and CDR2: MNHNY and SVGAGI (reference sequence). The CDR3 loop spans 14 amino acids. The CDR3, as DNA: TGTGCCAGCAGTTCGGACAGCTTTTCCTGCGAGCAGTACTTC. This encodes CASSSDSFSCEQYF.

This clonotype is large (0.1 to 1%) within its sample. The chain combines TRBV5-6 with TRBJ1-2; D uncertain. Trimming shortened V by 2 bases and J by 2 bases, and 7 bases separated the two germline ends. This CDR3 has 13 residues. Germline loops: CDR1 SGHDT, CDR2 YYEEEE. In DNA form, the CDR3 reads TGTGCCAGCAGCTTTCGCAAGAACTATGGCTACACCTTC. Translation gives CASSFRKNYGYTF.